This T cell receptor beta chain was recovered during a study of response to subunit inactivated influenza vaccine. Whole-study results and caveats: Seasonal influenza vaccination, on each occasion, was suggested by the authors to recruit few new T cells.

The CDR3 extends over 13 amino acids. V shed 0 bases and J shed 5 bases, with 8 bases lying between them. Germline assignment: CDR1 SGHRS and CDR2 YFSETQ. This clonotype was counted at least ten times. What it binds is unknown. From the RT-PCR reads, TCRdb called clonotypes with MiXCR, one entry per CDR3 protein. This sample has about 520,000 distinct CDR3 sequences; around 7.7% occur once, and the top ten carry around 13%. The TCR originated in a man aged 45 to 70 who received an inactivated influenza vaccine. The chain couples TRBV5-1 to TRBJ1-1; D is uncertain. This specimen was PBMCs from blood, taken roughly 24 months after vaccination. The CDR3 region is CASSLDLGTEAFF. CDR3 bases: TGCGCCAGCAGCTTGGATCTTGGGACTGAAGCTTTCTTT.